The 24 T cell receptor beta chains below come from one sample, sequenced in a study of identical twins. A single record per CDR3 protein comes from TCRdb applying MiXCR to the 5' RACE reads. The data show under 450,000 distinct CDR3 sequences, with 15% to 20% seen just once and around 12% held by the top ten. The specimen was naive T cells sorted from blood. These receptors were obtained from a man aged 50 to 60 in good health.

This clonotype showed up many times. The V and J genes are TRBV29-1 and TRBJ2-3, with TRBD1 matching over 8 bases. V lost 4 bases to trimming and J lost 4 bases; unmatched junction nucleotides: 1. The V gene's germline CDR1 is SQVTM and CDR2 ANQGSEA. This CDR3 is 12 amino acids long. This CDR3 is CSVGRGPDTQYF. The DNA for the CDR3 is TGCAGCGTTGGCAGGGGGCCAGATACGCAGTATTTT.

This clonotype was found a few times. The V call is TRBV5-5, the J call TRBJ2-1; D not certain. This CDR3 contains 15 residues. V shed 0 bases and J shed 8 bases, with 15 bases lying between them. Germline CDR1 is SGHKS and CDR2 is YYEKEE (reference sequence). The CDR3 DNA reads TGTGCCAGCAGCTTGGAGGTCACTGGGCTCCATGAGCAGTTCTTC. It encodes CASSLEVTGLHEQFF.

This clonotype was seen repeatedly, ten times or more. CDR3 protein: CSVVGLWAYNEQFF. The CDR3 region has the DNA TGCAGCGTTGTGGGACTATGGGCCTACAATGAGCAGTTCTTC. The rearrangement links TRBV29-1 to TRBJ2-1; TRBD2 matches 7 bases. The germline gives CDR1 SQVTM, CDR2 ANQGSEA. The CDR3 has 14 residues. After removal of 4 bases from V and 2 bases from J, the junction contained 5 bases not matched to a gene.

This clonotype has ten or more counts. The rearrangement uses TRBV28 and TRBJ2-2; D remains unclear. The CDR3 has 13 residues. V dropped 3 bases and J dropped 1 base, with 3 bases sitting between them. Germline CDR1 and CDR2: MDHEN and SYDVKM. The CDR3 here is CASSLQNTGELFF. Here the CDR3 DNA reads TGTGCCAGCAGTTTGCAGAACACCGGGGAGCTGTTTTTT.

This clonotype occurred many times. V and J are TRBV29-1 and TRBJ2-3; 8 positions agree with TRBD2. Germline lookup yields CDR1 SQVTM and CDR2 ANQGSEA. Trimming cost V 6 bases and J 0 bases; bases outside gene matches: 5. This CDR3 is 14 amino acids long. CDR3 coding DNA: TGCAGCGTCTTAACTAGCGGCAGCACAGATACGCAGTATTTT. This sequence encodes CSVLTSGSTDTQYF.

This clonotype was seen once. The CDR3: CASSLDGGFEQYF. The CDR3 DNA reads as TGCGCCAGCAGCTTGGACGGGGGCTTCGAGCAGTACTTC. The V gene is TRBV5-1, the J gene TRBJ2-7; D is perhaps TRBD1 or TRBD2 (6 bases each). The CDR3 extends over 13 amino acids. Germline V CDR1 and CDR2: SGHRS, YFSETQ. V shed 0 bases and J shed 6 bases, with 10 bases lying between them.

J is TRBJ1-1 and V is TRBV11-2; 10 bases line up with TRBD1. The trim removed 2 bases at V and 4 bases at J, leaving 4 bases unmatched. The length of the CDR3 is 15 residues. Looked up from germline, CDR1 is SGHAT and CDR2 is FQNNGV. CDR3 loop: CASSLWGQGTTEAFF. Written as DNA, the CDR3 is TGTGCCAGCAGCTTATGGGGACAGGGGACCACTGAAGCTTTCTTT.

In its sample, this clonotype was seen many times. The chain joins TRBV5-1 to TRBJ2-7; D is tentatively TRBD1 or TRBD2 (5 bases each). V was pared by 0 bases and J by 2 bases, with 12 bases between. Germline CDR1 SGHRS, CDR2 YFSETQ. There are 15 residues in the CDR3. The CDR3, as DNA: TGCGCCAGCAGCTTGGGGGGGTCAGTTCCCTACGAGCAGTACTTC. Its translation: CASSLGGSVPYEQYF.

This clonotype was counted only a few times. V gene TRBV7-9 combines with J gene TRBJ2-1; 14 bases align to TRBD2. This CDR3 region has 15 residues. V gave up 3 bases and J gave up 5 bases; unmatched junction bases: 0. Germline V lookup: CDR1 SEHNR, CDR2 FQNEAQ (reference sequence). CDR3 DNA sequence: TGTGCCAGCAGCTTGACTAGCGGGAGGGACAATGAGCAGTTCTTC. It encodes CASSLTSGRDNEQFF.

Concerning this clonotype: Possible read error: a much larger clone is one base away. V usage is TRBV3-1 and J usage is TRBJ2-5; D remains ambiguous. The CDR3 consists of 11 residues. Germline CDR1 is LGHDT and CDR2 is YNNKEL (reference sequence). The V and J ends lost 0 bases and 6 bases respectively, with 2 bases between them. The CDR3: CASSQEKTQYF. CDR3 coding DNA: TGTGCCAGCAGCCAAGAGAAGACCCAGTACTTC.

J is TRBJ2-5 and V is TRBV4-3; TRBD2 matches at 7 bases. After removal of 0 bases from V and 5 bases from J, the junction contained 12 bases not matched to a gene. The germline V gene has CDR1 LGHNA and CDR2 YSLEER. The CDR3 is made up of 17 amino acids. The CDR3 is CASSQDYEQAGRETQYF. The DNA of the CDR3 is TGCGCCAGCAGCCAAGATTACGAGCAGGCCGGGAGGGAGACCCAGTACTTC.

This clonotype was found a few times. The chain links TRBV6-5 to TRBJ2-2; the match to TRBD1 covers 8 bases. The V and J ends lost 0 bases and 3 bases, in that order; junction bases with no gene match: 6. Germline CDR1 is MNHEY and CDR2 is SVGAGI. The CDR3 sequence is 17 residues long. The CDR3 DNA reads TGTGCCAGCAGTTACTCGCTGGCAGGGGGCTACACCGGGGAGCTGTTTTTT. Its protein is CASSYSLAGGYTGELFF.

This clonotype has only a few counts. The chain combines TRBV28 with TRBJ2-6; D unresolved. This CDR3 comprises 16 residues. V lost 1 base, J lost 0 bases, and 7 bases lay in between. The germline V gene has CDR1 MDHEN and CDR2 SYDVKM. The CDR3 spells CASSLYGSSGANVLTF. Written as DNA, the CDR3 is TGTGCCAGCAGTTTATATGGGTCCTCTGGGGCCAACGTCCTGACTTTC.

The gene calls are TRBV14 and TRBJ2-1, with 8 bases that match TRBD2. Looked up from germline, CDR1 is SGHDN and CDR2 is FVKESK. This CDR3 region has 15 residues. The V and J ends lost 0 bases and 7 bases, in that order; junction bases with no gene match: 5. CDR3 sequence: CASSQDQTGGNEQFF. DNA of the CDR3: TGTGCCAGCAGCCAAGATCAGACGGGGGGGAATGAGCAGTTCTTC.

The chain links TRBV7-2 to TRBJ2-3; D is unclear. V was shortened by 2 bases and J by 6 bases, with 9 bases between the two germline ends. Per germline, CDR1 SGHTA and CDR2 FQGNSA. The CDR3 is 13 amino acids. CDR3 coding DNA: TGTGCCAGCAGCTTAAAGAGGTGGGATACGCAGTATTTT. It codes for CASSLKRWDTQYF.

This clonotype was observed at least ten times. This chain connects TRBV19 to TRBJ1-1; D call uncertain. The V end lost 6 bases, the J end lost 2 bases, and 4 bases lay between the germline ends. This CDR3 has 11 residues. Germline V gene sequence: CDR1 LNHDA, CDR2 SQIVND (reference sequence). The CDR3 reads CASSVNTEAFF. CDR3 bases: TGTGCCAGTAGCGTTAACACTGAAGCTTTCTTT.

The J gene is TRBJ2-7, the V gene TRBV15; TRBD1 matches 8 bases. The ends lost 4 bases at V and 3 bases at J; junction bases unmatched: 8. There are 15 residues in the CDR3. Germline lookup yields CDR1 LNHNV and CDR2 YYDKDF (reference sequence). Here the CDR3 reads CATSIGTGGIYEQYF. The CDR3 DNA reads TGTGCCACCAGCATAGGGACAGGCGGTATCTACGAGCAGTACTTC.

The gene calls are TRBV9 and TRBJ1-6, with D perhaps matching TRBD1 (6 bases). There are 15 residues in the CDR3. CDR1 and CDR2 (germline): SGDLS, YYNGEE. V was pared by 3 bases and J by 10 bases, with 17 bases between. The CDR3 nucleotides read TGTGCCAGCAGCGAACAGGGCGTGGGCTACTCACCCCTCCACTTT. As protein: CASSEQGVGYSPLHF.

The chain employs TRBV11-2 and TRBJ2-1; D not certain. Trimming removed 0 bases from V and 6 bases from J, with 12 bases in between. The CDR3 contains 15 residues. CDR1 is SGHAT, CDR2 FQNNGV, per germline. The CDR3 protein is CASSLDLVGGNEQFF. CDR3 in DNA: TGTGCCAGCAGCTTAGATTTGGTAGGTGGCAATGAGCAGTTCTTC. The full variable domain, its missing parts supplied by reference TRBV11-2 and TRBJ2-1, is EAGVAQSPRYKIIEKRQSVAFWCNPISGHATLYWYQQILGQGPKLLIQFQNNGVVDDSQLPKDRFSAERLKGVDSTLKIQPAKLEDSAVYLCASSLDLVGGNEQFFGPGTRLTVL.

V is TRBV28 and J is TRBJ1-5; tentatively, D is TRBD1 (5 bases). This CDR3 is built from 16 residues. CDR1 is MDHEN and CDR2 is SYDVKM in the germline V gene. The germline V and J ends were trimmed by 7 bases and 6 bases, with 22 bases remaining between them. This CDR3 is CASNIGRGNVAQPQHF. The CDR3 region has the DNA TGTGCCAGCAATATTGGTAGGGGCAACGTGGCTCAGCCCCAGCATTTT.

This clonotype was detected many times. V usage is TRBV28 and J usage is TRBJ2-7; 8 bases line up with TRBD1. J was trimmed by 0 bases and V by 2 bases; bases with no gene match: 3. This CDR3 is 15 amino acids long. The germline V gene has CDR1 MDHEN and CDR2 SYDVKM. CDR3 protein: CASSLMGQVSYEQYF. The CDR3 DNA follows: TGTGCCAGCAGTTTAATGGGACAGGTCTCCTACGAGCAGTACTTC.

In this sample, this clonotype turned up many times. The V and J genes are TRBV28 and TRBJ2-5; 12 bases map to TRBD2. Losses at the gene ends were 3 bases for V and 5 bases for J; bases not matched to a gene: 10. Germline CDR1 is MDHEN and CDR2 is SYDVKM. This CDR3 comprises 17 residues. The DNA of the CDR3 is TGTGCCAGCAGTTTTACCCCTAATGGACTAGCGGGGGAGACCCAGTACTTC. Residues: CASSFTPNGLAGETQYF.

This clonotype has just a few counts. The chain is built from TRBV10-3 and TRBJ2-7; a possible D gene is TRBD2 (6 bases). Germline loops: CDR1 ENHRY, CDR2 SYGVKD. With 7 bases removed from V and 1 base from J, the gap between germline ends came to 14 bases. The CDR3 contains 14 residues. In DNA form, the CDR3 reads TGTGCCATCACCCATGATAGCGGATCCTACGAGCAGTACTTC. Encoded protein: CAITHDSGSYEQYF.

This clonotype was picked up many times. The CDR3 DNA reads TGTGCCAGCAGGACGGGACAGGGGAATCAGCCCCAGCATTTT. Protein product: CASRTGQGNQPQHF. V gene TRBV28 combines with J gene TRBJ1-5, with TRBD1 matching over 10 bases. CDR3 length equals 14 residues. Per germline, CDR1 MDHEN and CDR2 SYDVKM. After removal of 6 bases from V and 4 bases from J, the junction contained 3 bases not matched to a gene.